This T cell receptor (beta chain) was recorded in a study of cytomegalovirus exposure and HLA in healthy donors. Study-level points and caveats: It emerged from a later analysis that several of the most significant clusters appeared to be linked to common viral pathogens.

PCR used 60 Vbeta primers and 13 Jbeta primers. TCRdb's table, derived via immunoSEQ multiplex PCR, lists solely in-frame clones and lacks some. The profile shows fewer than 150,000 clones, approximately 89% of them singletons. This clone came up a few times. Its antigen is not known. V lost 3 bases, J lost 8 bases, and 7 bases stayed unmatched. The germline gives CDR1 SGHRS, CDR2 YFSETQ. The CDR3 has 13 residues. The source is a woman in her twenties or thirties in good health and CMV-seropositive. The source material was PBMCs. V usage is TRBV5-1 and J usage is TRBJ1-1; 7 bases line up with TRBD1. The DNA for the CDR3 is TGCGCCAGCAGCTCCTTACCGGGACAGGAAGCTTTCTTT. It translates to CASSSLPGQEAFF.